Listed below are T cell receptor beta chains from one sample, sequenced in a study of cytomegalovirus exposure and HLA in healthy donors. Clones were read by immunoSEQ multiplex PCR, and TCRdb kept only the in-frame ones, dropping some. The repertoire has around 140,000 clones, about 80% of them found once; the top ten carry around 4.1%. Sample: PBMCs. The receptor set was obtained from a man aged 35-49 years in good health and CMV-seronegative. CDR3s include the opening cysteine and the closing phenylalanine or tryptophan. A D gene is named only where the DNA matches it firmly. Size tells how often a clone was seen (once, few, many) or the class of an expanded clone, and some rows leave it out.

cdr3_aa cdr3_nt v_call clone_size j_call d_call
CASSLEGRGETQYF TGTGCCAGCAGTTTAGAGGGGAGGGGAGAGACCCAGTACTTC TRBV28 few TRBJ2-5 TRBD2
CAWSGGLGNSPLHF TGTGCCTGGAGTGGGGGACTCGGTAATTCACCCCTCCACTTT TRBV30 . TRBJ1-6 .
CASSLTGRGTGLREQYF TGTGCCAGCAGTCTCACCGGGAGGGGGACAGGGCTAAGGGAGCAGTACTTC TRBV7-3 once TRBJ2-7 .
CASSLDSETQYF TGCGCCAGCAGCTTGGATTCGGAGACCCAGTACTTC TRBV5-1 . TRBJ2-5 .
CASSVGDRGTVTIYF TGTGCCAGCAGCGTAGGGGACAGGGGGACTGTCACCATATATTTT TRBV9 . TRBJ1-3 TRBD1
CASSVVYYEQYF TGTGCCAGCAGCGTAGTCTACTACGAGCAGTACTTC TRBV9 . TRBJ2-7 .
CSSSPQTGGYTF TGTTCCAGCAGCCCCCAAACCGGGGGCTACACCTTC TRBV7-9 . TRBJ1-2 .
CASSQGLGLYEQYF TGCGCCAGCAGCCAAGGACTAGGCCTCTACGAGCAGTACTTC TRBV5-1 . TRBJ2-7 TRBD2
CASIGRGAGPVETQYF TGTGCCAGCATAGGGAGGGGCGCGGGGCCCGTAGAGACCCAGTACTTC TRBV28 . TRBJ2-5 TRBD2
CASSEGQINQPQHF TGTGCCAGCAGTGAAGGCCAGATCAATCAGCCCCAGCATTTT TRBV2 . TRBJ1-5 .
CSARDLYEQYF TGCAGTGCTAGAGATTTATACGAGCAGTACTTC TRBV20-1 . TRBJ2-7 .
CASSQEEGTYGYTF TGTGCCAGCAGCCAAGAGGAGGGAACCTATGGCTACACCTTC TRBV5-4 . TRBJ1-2 .
CASSNPVGTPENEQYF TGTGCCAGCAGTAACCCCGTAGGGACACCCGAGAACGAGCAGTACTTC TRBV25-1 . TRBJ2-7 .
CATSLRDAFNSPLHF TGTGCCACCAGCCTCCGGGATGCCTTTAATTCACCCCTCCACTTT TRBV15 . TRBJ1-6 .
CASSQGQNSGNTIYF TGTGCCAGCAGCCAGGGACAGAACTCTGGAAACACCATATATTTT TRBV9 . TRBJ1-3 TRBD1
CASWGQGYSGYTF TGTGCCAGCTGGGGACAGGGATATTCTGGCTACACCTTC TRBV28 . TRBJ1-2 TRBD1